Sequencing of this T cell receptor (beta chain) was carried out in a study of shared clonotypes between healthy human individuals. The overall study: Plates per donor: three CD4 naive, three CD4 memory, two CD8 naive, one CD8 memory. Regarding the study as a whole: Only a few donors were included, so the genetic and exposure-history diversity represented was limited.

As processed by the authors: Filtering differed since immunoSEQ provided only junctions, with no quality scores. This table comes from immunoSEQ multiplex PCR, and its TCRdb copy is limited to in-frame clones, with some not included. The DNA was the basis for D and trimming; V, J and clone size are from that table. Of approximately 2,000,000 clones in the sample, 85% to 95% were seen once. Germline V gene data show CDR1 as MGHRA and CDR2 as YSYEKL. Trimming took 0 bases from V and 5 from J, leaving 16 bases between them. The CDR3 consists of 16 residues. Naive CD45RA+ and memory CD45RA-negative subsets were split from CD4+ cells. A remark on this clone: Its specificity is not known.

This sequence was found in a man aged 18 to 30 in good health. Some clones in this sample may be carry-over from other donors' samples. This sequence joins TRBV4-1 and TRBJ2-5, with D possibly matching TRBD2 (5 bases). Sequenced: naive CD4+ T cells from PBMCs. As for subset: CD45RA+ positively selected. Here the CDR3 reads CASSQDWAGPGETQYF. CDR3 bases: TGCGCCAGCAGCCAAGATTGGGCGGGCCCTGGGGAGACCCAGTACTTC.